The 8 T cell receptor beta chains given below trace back to one sample, sequenced in a study of monozygotic twins with inflammatory bowel disease. For each CDR3 protein, TCRdb gives one entry from its re-call of the 5' RACE reads, without DNA. This repertoire includes about 85,000 distinct CDR3 sequences. Sequencing was performed on blood. These receptors came from a human donor with ulcerative colitis or Crohn's disease, or a healthy co-twin of an affected twin (not recorded which).

This rearrangement joins TRBV14 to TRBJ2-1; the D gene TCRdb calls, TRBD2, cannot be checked with no DNA. The CDR3 extends over 14 amino acids. CDR1 is SGHDN and CDR2 is FVKESK in the germline V gene. This CDR3 is CASSPLGGGNEQFF.

The chain has TRBV10-3 and TRBJ1-3. CDR3 length equals 16 residues. CDR1 is ENHRY and CDR2 is SYGVKD in the germline V gene. The CDR3 loop is CAISPNLDSSGNTIYF.

The chain combines TRBV6-5 with TRBJ1-5. CDR1 and CDR2 (germline): MNHEY, SVGAGI. The CDR3 extends over 14 amino acids. The CDR3 is CASSYGMGNQPQHF.

The chain employs TRBV6-2 or TRBV6-3 and TRBJ2-3; TCRdb's D call, TRBD2, is unchecked because there is no DNA. Germline values: CDR1 MNHEY, CDR2 SVGEGT. The CDR3 has 14 amino acids. The CDR3 loop is CASVGTPGTDTQYF.

The chain combines TRBV5-8 with TRBJ2-7. From germline, CDR1 is SGHTS and CDR2 YDEGEE. The CDR3 extends over 14 amino acids. The CDR3 region is CASSVEAKSYEQYF.

This chain uses TRBV20-1 with TRBJ1-2. The CDR3 is 12 residues long. Germline assignment: CDR1 DFQATT and CDR2 SNEGSKA (reference sequence). CDR3 protein: CSARLEAGHPAF.

CDR3: CASSLGLLNTDTQYF. V is TRBV5-1 and J is TRBJ2-3. CDR3 length: 15 residues. CDR1 and CDR2 from the germline V gene are SGHRS and YFSETQ.

This chain connects TRBV10-3 to TRBJ1-1; TCRdb's D call of TRBD1 is untestable without DNA. CDR1 ENHRY and CDR2 SYGVKD come from the germline V gene. The CDR3 length is 15 residues. This CDR3 is CAISGRQGKGTEAFF.